The rows below give T cell receptor beta chains drawn from one sample of a study of blood T cell repertoires in COVID-19. The protocol was immunoSEQ multiplex PCR, while the TCRdb copy is restricted to in-frame clones and leaves out a portion. The top ten hold roughly 14% of the sample, which has hundreds of thousands of clones, roughly 87% seen once. The sample taken for sequencing was peripheral blood. The origin of the receptors is a human donor in a cohort sampled during active COVID-19. The CDR3 runs from the conserved cysteine through the conserved F or W. A D gene is named only where the DNA matches it firmly. Not all rows give a size; the values are once, few, many and, for expanded clones, a class.

v_gene	j_gene	abundance	d_gene	CDR3aa	CDR3nt
TRBV6-5	TRBJ1-1	once	TRBD1	CASSYSNRGYTEAFF	TGTGCCAGCAGTTACTCCAACAGGGGTTACACTGAAGCTTTCTTT
TRBV25-1	TRBJ1-2	few	.	CASMSANYGYTF	TGTGCCAGCATGTCTGCTAACTATGGCTACACCTTC
TRBV7-2	TRBJ2-2	.	.	CASSRYDTGELFF	TGTGCCAGCAGCCGGTACGACACCGGGGAGCTGTTTTTT
TRBV20-1	TRBJ2-2	.	.	CSAFRGELFF	TGCAGTGCCTTCCGCGGGGAGCTGTTTTTT
TRBV24-1	TRBJ2-2	.	.	CATRAGNTGELFF	TGTGCCACCAGGGCGGGAAACACCGGGGAGCTGTTTTTT
TRBV28	TRBJ2-7	.	TRBD1	CASIRQGLDEQYF	TGTGCCAGCATACGACAGGGATTAGACGAGCAGTACTTC
TRBV7-8	TRBJ1-1	.	.	CASSSEQQGTEAFF	TGTGCCAGCAGCTCGGAGCAACAGGGCACTGAAGCTTTCTTT
TRBV6-5	TRBJ1-2	.	.	CASKSQALLPNGYTF	TGTGCCAGCAAATCTCAGGCTCTCCTTCCAAATGGCTACACCTTC
TRBV4-1	TRBJ2-1	.	.	CASSQERVLNPNEQFF	TGCGCCAGCAGCCAGGAGCGGGTCCTCAACCCCAATGAGCAGTTCTTC
TRBV9	TRBJ2-2	.	.	CASSGGQLQTGELFF	TGTGCCAGCAGCGGTGGACAGTTGCAGACCGGGGAGCTGTTTTTT
TRBV27	TRBJ2-3	.	.	CASRPTNTDTQYF	TGTGCCAGCCGCCCAACAAACACAGATACGCAGTATTTT
TRBV5-1	TRBJ2-2	.	.	CASSLGETGELFF	TGCGCCAGCAGCTTAGGGGAAACCGGGGAGCTGTTTTTT